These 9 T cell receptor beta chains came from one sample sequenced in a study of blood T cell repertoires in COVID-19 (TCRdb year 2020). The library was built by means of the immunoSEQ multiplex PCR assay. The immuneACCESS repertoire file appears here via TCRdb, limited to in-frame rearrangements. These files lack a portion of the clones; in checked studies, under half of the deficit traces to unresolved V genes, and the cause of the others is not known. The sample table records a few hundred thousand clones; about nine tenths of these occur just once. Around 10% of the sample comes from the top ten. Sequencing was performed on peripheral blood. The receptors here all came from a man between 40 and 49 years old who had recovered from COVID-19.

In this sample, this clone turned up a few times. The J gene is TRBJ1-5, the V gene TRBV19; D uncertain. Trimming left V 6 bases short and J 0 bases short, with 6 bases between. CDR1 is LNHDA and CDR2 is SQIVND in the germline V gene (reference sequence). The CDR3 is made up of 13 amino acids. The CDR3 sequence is CASRDNSNQPQHF. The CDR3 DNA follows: TGTGCCAGTAGAGACAATAGCAATCAGCCCCAGCATTTT.

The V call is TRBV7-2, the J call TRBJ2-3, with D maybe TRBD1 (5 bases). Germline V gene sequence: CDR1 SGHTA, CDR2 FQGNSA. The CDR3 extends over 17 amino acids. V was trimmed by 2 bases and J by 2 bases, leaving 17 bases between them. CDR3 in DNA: TGTGCCAGCAGCTTATTCGACAGACGTTTGGTCACAGATACGCAGTATTTT. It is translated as CASSLFDRRLVTDTQYF.

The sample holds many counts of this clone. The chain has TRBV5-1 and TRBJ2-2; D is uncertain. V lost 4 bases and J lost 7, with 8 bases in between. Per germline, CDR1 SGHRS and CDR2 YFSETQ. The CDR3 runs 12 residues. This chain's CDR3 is CASSNSHGELFF. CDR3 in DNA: TGCGCCAGCAGCAACTCTCACGGGGAGCTGTTTTTT.

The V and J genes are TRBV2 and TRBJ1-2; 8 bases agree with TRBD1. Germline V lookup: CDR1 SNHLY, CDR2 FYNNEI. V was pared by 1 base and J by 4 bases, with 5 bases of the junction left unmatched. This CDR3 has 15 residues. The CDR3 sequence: CASSEEQGARYGYTF. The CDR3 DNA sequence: TGTGCCAGCAGTGAAGAGCAGGGGGCACGCTATGGCTACACCTTC.

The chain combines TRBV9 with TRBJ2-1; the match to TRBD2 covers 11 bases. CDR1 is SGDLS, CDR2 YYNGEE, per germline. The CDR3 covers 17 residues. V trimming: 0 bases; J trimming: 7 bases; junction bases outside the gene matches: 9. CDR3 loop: CASSVDLLAGVRNEQFF. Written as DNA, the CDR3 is TGTGCCAGCAGCGTAGATTTACTAGCGGGGGTTAGAAATGAGCAGTTCTTC.

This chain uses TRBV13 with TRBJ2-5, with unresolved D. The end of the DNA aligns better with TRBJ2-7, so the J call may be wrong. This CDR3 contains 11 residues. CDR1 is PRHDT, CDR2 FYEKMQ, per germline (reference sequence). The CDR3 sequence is CASRRTYEQYF. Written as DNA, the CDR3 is TGTGCCAGCAGACGAACCTACGAGCAGTACTTC.

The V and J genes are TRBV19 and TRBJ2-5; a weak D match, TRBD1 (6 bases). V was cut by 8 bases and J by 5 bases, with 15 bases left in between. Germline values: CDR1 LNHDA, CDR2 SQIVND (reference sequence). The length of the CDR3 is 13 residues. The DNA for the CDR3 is TGTGCCAGTGGGCCCCAGGGGACGGAGACCCAGTACTTC. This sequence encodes CASGPQGTETQYF.

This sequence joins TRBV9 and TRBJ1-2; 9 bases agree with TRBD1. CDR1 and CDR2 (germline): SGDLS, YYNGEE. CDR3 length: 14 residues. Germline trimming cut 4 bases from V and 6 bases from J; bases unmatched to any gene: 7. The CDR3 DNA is TGTGCCAGCAGCACCCAGGGACAGGGAAATGGCTACACCTTC. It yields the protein CASSTQGQGNGYTF.

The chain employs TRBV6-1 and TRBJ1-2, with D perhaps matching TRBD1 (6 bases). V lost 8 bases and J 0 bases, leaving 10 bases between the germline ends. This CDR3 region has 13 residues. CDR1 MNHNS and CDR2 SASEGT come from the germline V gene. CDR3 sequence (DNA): TGTGCCAGCGTACGGACAGCTAACTATGGCTACACCTTC. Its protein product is CASVRTANYGYTF.